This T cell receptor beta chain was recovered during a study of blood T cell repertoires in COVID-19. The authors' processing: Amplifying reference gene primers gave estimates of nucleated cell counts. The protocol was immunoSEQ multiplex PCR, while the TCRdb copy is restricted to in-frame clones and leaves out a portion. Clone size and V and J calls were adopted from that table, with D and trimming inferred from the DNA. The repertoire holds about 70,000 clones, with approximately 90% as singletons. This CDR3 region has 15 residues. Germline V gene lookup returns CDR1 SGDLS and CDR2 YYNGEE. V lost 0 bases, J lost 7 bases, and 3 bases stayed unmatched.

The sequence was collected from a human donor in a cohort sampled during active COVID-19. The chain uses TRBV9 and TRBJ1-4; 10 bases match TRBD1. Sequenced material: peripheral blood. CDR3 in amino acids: CASSVGDRGIEKLFF. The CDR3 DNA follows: TGTGCCAGCAGCGTAGGGGACAGGGGTATTGAAAAACTGTTTTTT.